Listed here is a single T cell receptor (beta chain). Its antigen is unidentified. The V end lost 1 base, the J end lost 3 bases, and 10 bases lay between the germline ends. CDR3 size: 15 residues. Germline V gene data show CDR1 as SGHTA and CDR2 as FQGNSA. This sample was taken from a study of T-cell reconstitution after alpha-beta-depleted transplantation in children. Study observations and caveats: Alpha-beta T cells present about two months after transplant were reported to originate from several hundred expanded graft clones. Some patients' high day-60 TCRbeta diversity was attributed to recipient cells surviving conditioning. T cells produced anew were the main source of T-cell counts and diversity one year after transplant.

A library of TCRbeta sequences, prepared with unique molecular identifiers, was generated. TCRdb re-analysed the PCR reads in MiXCR, keeping a single row per CDR3 protein. Of fewer than 750,000 distinct CDR3 sequences listed, roughly 24% are singletons. This chain uses TRBV7-2 with TRBJ1-5; maybe TRBD1 (6 bases). This clonotype was obtained from a boy under two years old who had a stem cell transplant for acute myeloid leukemia, so the T cells may come from the graft donor. The sample was PBMCs, mostly from graft donor cells, taken 360 days after TCRalphabeta/CD19-depleted stem cell transplant. The DNA of the CDR3 is TGTGCCAGCAGCTTAGTAGGGGGAAACAATCAGCCCCAGCATTTT. This encodes CASSLVGGNNQPQHF.